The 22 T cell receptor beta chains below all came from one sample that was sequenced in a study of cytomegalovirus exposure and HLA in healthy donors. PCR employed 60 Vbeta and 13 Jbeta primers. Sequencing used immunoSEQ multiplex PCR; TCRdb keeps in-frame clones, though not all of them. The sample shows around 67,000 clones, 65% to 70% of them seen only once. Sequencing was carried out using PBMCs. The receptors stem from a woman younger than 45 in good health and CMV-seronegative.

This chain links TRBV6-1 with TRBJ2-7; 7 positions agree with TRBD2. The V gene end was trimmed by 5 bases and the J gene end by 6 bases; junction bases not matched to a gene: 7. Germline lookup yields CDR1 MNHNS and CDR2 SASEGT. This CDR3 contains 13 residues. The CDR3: CASSLLGGGEQYF. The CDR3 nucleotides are TGTGCCAGCAGTCTCCTTGGGGGGGGCGAGCAGTACTTC.

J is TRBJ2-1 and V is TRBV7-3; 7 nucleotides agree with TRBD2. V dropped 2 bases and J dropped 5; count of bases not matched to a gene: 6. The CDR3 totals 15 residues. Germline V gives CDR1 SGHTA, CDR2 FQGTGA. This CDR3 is CASSLLGGGDNEQFF. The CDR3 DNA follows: TGTGCCAGCAGCTTATTAGGCGGGGGTGACAATGAGCAGTTCTTC. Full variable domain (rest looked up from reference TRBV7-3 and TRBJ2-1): GAGVSQTPSNKVTEKGKYVELRCDPISGHTALYWYRQSLGQGPEFLIYFQGTGAADDSGLPNDRFFAVRPEGSVSTLKIQRTERGDSAVYLCASSLLGGGDNEQFFGPGTRLTVL.

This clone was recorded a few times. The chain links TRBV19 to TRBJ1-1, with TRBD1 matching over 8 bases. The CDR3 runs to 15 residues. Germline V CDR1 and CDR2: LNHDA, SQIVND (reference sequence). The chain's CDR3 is CAWFLRGPRGTEAFF. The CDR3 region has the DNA TGTGCTTGGTTTCTCAGGGGGCCCAGGGGCACTGAAGCTTTCTTT.

CDR3 region: CASSLRLADNTGELFF. For the CDR3, the DNA is TGTGCCAGCAGCTTAAGACTAGCGGACAACACCGGGGAGCTGTTTTTT. The V gene is TRBV7-2, the J gene TRBJ2-2; TRBD2 aligns across 9 bases. The V and J ends lost 2 bases and 2 bases, in that order; junction bases with no gene match: 3. The CDR3 sequence is 16 residues long. Germline V gene sequence: CDR1 SGHTA, CDR2 FQGNSA.

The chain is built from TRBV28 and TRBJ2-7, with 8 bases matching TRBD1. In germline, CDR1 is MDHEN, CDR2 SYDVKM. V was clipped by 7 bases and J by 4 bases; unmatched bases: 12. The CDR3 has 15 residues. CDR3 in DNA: TGTGCCAGCACCGTGGGGCCAGGGGGCTTGTACGAGCAGTACTTC. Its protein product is CASTVGPGGLYEQYF.

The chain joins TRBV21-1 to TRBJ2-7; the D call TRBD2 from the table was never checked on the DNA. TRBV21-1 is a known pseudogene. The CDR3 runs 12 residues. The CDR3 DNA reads TGTGCCAGCAGCAAACCACTCTACGAGCAGTACTTC. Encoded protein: CASSKPLYEQYF.

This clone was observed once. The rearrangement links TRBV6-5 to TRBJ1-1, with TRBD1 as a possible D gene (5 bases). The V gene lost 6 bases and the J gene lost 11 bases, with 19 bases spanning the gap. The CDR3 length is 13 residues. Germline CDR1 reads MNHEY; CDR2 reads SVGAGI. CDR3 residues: CASSRARGRDAFF. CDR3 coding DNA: TGTGCCAGCAGCCGCGCCCGAGGGAGGGACGCTTTCTTT.

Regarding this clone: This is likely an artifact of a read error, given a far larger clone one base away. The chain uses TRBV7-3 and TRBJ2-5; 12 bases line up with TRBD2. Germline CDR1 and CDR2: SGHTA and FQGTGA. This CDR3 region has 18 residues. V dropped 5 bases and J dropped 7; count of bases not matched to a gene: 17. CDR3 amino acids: CASSQEGTSGGITGTQYF. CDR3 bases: TGTGCCAGCAGCCAAGAGGGTACTAGCGGGGGGATTACGGGGACCCAGTACTTC.

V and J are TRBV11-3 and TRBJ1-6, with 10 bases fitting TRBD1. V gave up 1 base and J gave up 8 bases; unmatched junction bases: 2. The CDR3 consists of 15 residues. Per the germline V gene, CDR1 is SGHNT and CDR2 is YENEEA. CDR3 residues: CASSLVGQGDSPLHF. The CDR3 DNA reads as TGTGCCAGCAGCTTAGTTGGACAGGGGGATTCACCCCTCCACTTT. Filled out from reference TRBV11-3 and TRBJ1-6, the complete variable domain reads EAGVVQSPRYKIIEKKQPVAFWCNPISGHNTLYWYLQNLGQGPELLIRYENEEAVDDSQLPKDRFSAERLKGVDSTLKIQPAELGDSAVYLCASSLVGQGDSPLHFGNGTRLTVT.

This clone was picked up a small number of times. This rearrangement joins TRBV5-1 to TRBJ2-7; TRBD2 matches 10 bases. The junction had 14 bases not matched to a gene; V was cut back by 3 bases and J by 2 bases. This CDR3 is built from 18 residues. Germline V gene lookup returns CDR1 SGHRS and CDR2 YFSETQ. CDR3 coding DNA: TGCGCCAGCAGCTACGGCTGGGGTAGCGGGGGGATTACCTACGAGCAGTACTTC. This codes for CASSYGWGSGGITYEQYF.

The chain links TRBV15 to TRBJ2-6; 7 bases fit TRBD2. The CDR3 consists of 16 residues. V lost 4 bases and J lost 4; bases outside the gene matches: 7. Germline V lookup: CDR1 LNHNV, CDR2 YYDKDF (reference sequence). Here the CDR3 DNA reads TGTGCCACCAGCATATTAGCGGGTACCGGGGCCAACGTCCTGACTTTC. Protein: CATSILAGTGANVLTF. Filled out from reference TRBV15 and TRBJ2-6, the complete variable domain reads DAMVIQNPRYQVTQFGKPVTLSCSQTLNHNVMYWYQQKSSQAPKLLFHYYDKDFNNEADTPDNFQSRRPNTSFCFLDIRSPGLGDTAMYLCATSILAGTGANVLTFGAGSRLTVL.

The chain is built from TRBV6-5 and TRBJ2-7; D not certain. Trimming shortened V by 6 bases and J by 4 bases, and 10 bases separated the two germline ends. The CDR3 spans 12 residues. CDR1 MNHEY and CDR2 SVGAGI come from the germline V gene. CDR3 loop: CASSPQLYEQYF. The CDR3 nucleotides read TGTGCCAGCAGCCCCCAGTTATACGAGCAGTACTTC.

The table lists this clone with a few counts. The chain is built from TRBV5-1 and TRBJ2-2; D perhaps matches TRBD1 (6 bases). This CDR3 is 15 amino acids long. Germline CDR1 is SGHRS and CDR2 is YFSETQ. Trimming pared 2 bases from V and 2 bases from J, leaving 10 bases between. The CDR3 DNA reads TGCGCCAGCAGCTTAAGGGGACAAAACACCGGGGAGCTGTTTTTT. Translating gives CASSLRGQNTGELFF.

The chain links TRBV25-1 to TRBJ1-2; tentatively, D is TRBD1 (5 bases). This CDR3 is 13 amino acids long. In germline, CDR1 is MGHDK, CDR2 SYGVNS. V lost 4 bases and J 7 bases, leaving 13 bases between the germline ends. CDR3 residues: CASSGGRALGYTF. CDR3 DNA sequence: TGTGCCAGCAGTGGGGGCCGAGCGCTTGGCTACACCTTC.

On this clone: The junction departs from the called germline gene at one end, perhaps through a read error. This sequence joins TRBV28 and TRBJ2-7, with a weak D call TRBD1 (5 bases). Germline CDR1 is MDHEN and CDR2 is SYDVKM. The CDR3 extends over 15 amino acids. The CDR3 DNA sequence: TGTGCCAGCAGGTTATCGATGGGGCAGTCGACCGAGCAGTACTTC. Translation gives CASRLSMGQSTEQYF. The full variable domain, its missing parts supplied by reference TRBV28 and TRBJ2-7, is DVKVTQSSRYLVKRTGEKVFLECVQDMDHENMFWYRQDPGLGLRLIYFSYDVKMKEKGDIPEGYSVSREKKERFSLILESASTNQTSMYLCASRLSMGQSTEQYFGPGTRLTVT.

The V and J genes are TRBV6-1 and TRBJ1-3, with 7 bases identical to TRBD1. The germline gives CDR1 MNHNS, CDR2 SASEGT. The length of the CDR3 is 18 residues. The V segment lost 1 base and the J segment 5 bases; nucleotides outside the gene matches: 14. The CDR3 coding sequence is TGTGCCAGCAGTGAAGAATATCCTGGACAGGCCCTTAGAAACACCATATATTTT. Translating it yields CASSEEYPGQALRNTIYF.

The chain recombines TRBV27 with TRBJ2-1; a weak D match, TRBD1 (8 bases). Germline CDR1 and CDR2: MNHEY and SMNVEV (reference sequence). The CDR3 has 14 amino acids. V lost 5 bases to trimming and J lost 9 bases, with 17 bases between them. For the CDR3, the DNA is TGTGCCAGCAGTGCCACAGGGGGGGCCATTGAGCAGTTCTTC. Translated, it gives CASSATGGAIEQFF.

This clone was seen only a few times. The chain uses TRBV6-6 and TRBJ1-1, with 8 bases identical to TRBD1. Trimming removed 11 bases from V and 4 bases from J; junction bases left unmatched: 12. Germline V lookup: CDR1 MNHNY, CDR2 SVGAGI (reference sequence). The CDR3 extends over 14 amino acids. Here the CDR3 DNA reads TGTGCCGCCTTAATAACAGGGGGGAGCACTGAAGCTTTCTTT. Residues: CAALITGGSTEAFF.

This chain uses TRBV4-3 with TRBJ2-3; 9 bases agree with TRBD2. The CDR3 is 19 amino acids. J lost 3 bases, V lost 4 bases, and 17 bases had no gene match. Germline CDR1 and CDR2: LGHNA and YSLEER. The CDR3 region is CASSPHLSGGHVGTDTQYF. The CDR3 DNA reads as TGCGCCAGCAGCCCCCACCTAAGCGGGGGGCATGTGGGGACAGATACGCAGTATTTT.

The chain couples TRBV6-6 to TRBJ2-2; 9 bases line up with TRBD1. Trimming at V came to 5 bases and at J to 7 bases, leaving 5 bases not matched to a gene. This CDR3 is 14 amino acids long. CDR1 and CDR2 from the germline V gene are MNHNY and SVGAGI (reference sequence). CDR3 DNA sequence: TGTGCCAGCAGTCCCGGGACAGGGTACGGGGAGCTGTTTTTT. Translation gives CASSPGTGYGELFF.

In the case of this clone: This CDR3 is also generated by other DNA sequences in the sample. CDR3 sequence reads: CASSQGGLAGGPGNEQFF. In DNA form, the CDR3 reads TGCGCCAGCAGCCAGGGGGGACTAGCGGGGGGGCCAGGAAATGAGCAGTTCTTC. The chain couples TRBV4-1 to TRBJ2-1, with TRBD2 identical over 16 bases. The CDR3 totals 18 residues. The junction had 9 bases not matched to a gene; V was cut back by 3 bases and J by 7 bases. The germline V gene encodes CDR1 MGHRA and CDR2 YSYEKL.

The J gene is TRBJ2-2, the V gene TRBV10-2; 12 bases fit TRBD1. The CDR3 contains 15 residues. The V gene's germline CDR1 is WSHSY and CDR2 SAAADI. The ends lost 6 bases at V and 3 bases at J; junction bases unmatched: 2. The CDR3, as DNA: TGCGCCAGCAGCGGGACAGGGGGCGACACCGGGGAGCTGTTTTTT. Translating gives CASSGTGGDTGELFF.